This T cell receptor beta chain was sequenced for a study of prognosis after radiotherapy for stage I lung cancer (dated by TCRdb to the early 2020s). Regarding the complete study: Between April 2018 and 2019, about 19 stage I NSCLC patients were enrolled in Nanjing, China. The study sequenced 40 or so blood samples from about 19 patients, one before and one after SBRT per patient. Fourteen patients had newly diagnosed primary stage I lung tumors, and five had oligometastatic NSCLC after surgical resection of the primary tumor. Every patient was deemed medically inoperable, eleven to twelve because of comorbidities and roughly 7 because they refused surgery. Tumor histology was squamous cell carcinoma in over 5 patients and adenocarcinoma in around 12. The study profiled peripheral blood TCR beta repertoires from stage I NSCLC patients before and after stereotactic body radiotherapy and related them to distant failure. Concurrent therapy was not administered to any patient alongside SBRT. The cohort included 13 men and a handful of women, with a median age of approximately 74 years and a range of roughly 53 to 90 years. SBRT was delivered in 3 to 5 fractions with a biologically effective dose of at least 100 Gy, and image-guided IMRT or VMAT was used for delivery. Distant metastases were developed by four of the 19 patients after SBRT, at a median of 7 months, whereas no significant progression was observed in the other 15 patients.

Taken from the germline V gene, the CDR1 and CDR2 loops are MNHNS and SASEGT. The V end gives up 8 bases and the J end 11 bases, leaving 16 bases in the junction not matched to a gene. The CDR3 starts with the cysteine, ends with the phenylalanine, and has 15 residues. Here the CDR3 DNA is all that survives: 45 bases in frame from base 1. This clonotype appeared many times. Its target antigen remains unknown. Base qualities are not at hand, and no much larger clone is one base apart. Two rounds of multiplex PCR were used to amplify the TCR beta CDR3 region from genomic DNA. In the first round of PCR, primers specific to each TRBV and TRBJ gene were used, and the primer sequences are filed in Chinese patent CN105087789A. The second PCR round used universal primers. The Roche High Pure PCR Template Preparation Kit was used to extract genomic DNA from the frozen PBMCs. An Illumina HiSeq 3000 was used to sequence the libraries paired-end with 151 bp reads. As for the original processing: CutAdapt was used to discard raw reads that did not contain the multiplex PCR primer sequences. Using PEAR, the high-quality paired reads were merged into contigs. MiXCR assigned TRB V, D and J gene segments to each contig by aligning to reference sequences. To remove sequencing errors, CDR3 sequences were clustered according to base quality and sequence similarity. Diversity was calculated as Shannon entropy divided by the natural log of the number of productive TCR sequences. To get clonality, Shannon entropy was divided by the natural log of the number of unique clonotypes, and that result was subtracted from one. Using the Youden index from ROC curves, the researchers picked the repertoire-metric cut-offs for progression-free survival, and all analyses were carried out in R 3.5.3. TCRdb ran its own pipeline on the public reads, namely fastp trimming at Q25 and MiXCR clone calling, and kept in-frame beta chains. When rows share a CDR3 protein, they turn into one entry using the most common DNA and genes. The V and J calls come from TCRdb's annotation, not from the publication. The sample table lists tens of thousands of distinct CDR3 sequences, approximately 25% of them with a count of one. The ten largest clones add up to under 30% of the sample.

The research as a whole found: Whether the expanded TCR clones were tumor-specific was not determined. Limitations of the study included a small cohort and short follow-up, and the study findings need independent validation. After SBRT, the count of unique TCR clones dropped from a median of about 10,000 beforehand to about 6,800 afterward (Wilcoxon paired P=0.011). Differences in TRBV and TRBJ usage frequencies by metastasis status were reportedly observed in two V genes at baseline and in 8 to 10 V and two J genes after SBRT. None of the reported P values were adjusted for multiple comparisons. Post-SBRT Shannon entropy and its change from baseline were lower in patients who developed distant metastases; baseline Shannon entropy was not associated with metastases.

All patients had node-negative disease on CT and PET/CT, and none had a history of other malignancies or had previously received chemotherapy or radiotherapy. At each of the two time points, roughly 6.5 milliliters of peripheral venous blood were collected into EDTA tubes. PBMCs were isolated by Ficoll-Paque Plus density-gradient centrifugation. Right after collection, samples were placed at -80 degrees C and kept there until analysis. Material: PBMCs, obtained before or after stereotactic body radiation therapy (not recorded which). The receptor comes from a donor over 45 with non-small cell lung cancer. The receptor chain draws on TRBV6-1 and TRBJ2-4, with TRBD1 matching 9 junction bases. The CDR3 in this case is CASLTPGQGRLVQYF. The DNA sequence is given as TGTGCCAGCCTTACACCGGGACAGGGTCGTCTAGTTCAGTACTTC.